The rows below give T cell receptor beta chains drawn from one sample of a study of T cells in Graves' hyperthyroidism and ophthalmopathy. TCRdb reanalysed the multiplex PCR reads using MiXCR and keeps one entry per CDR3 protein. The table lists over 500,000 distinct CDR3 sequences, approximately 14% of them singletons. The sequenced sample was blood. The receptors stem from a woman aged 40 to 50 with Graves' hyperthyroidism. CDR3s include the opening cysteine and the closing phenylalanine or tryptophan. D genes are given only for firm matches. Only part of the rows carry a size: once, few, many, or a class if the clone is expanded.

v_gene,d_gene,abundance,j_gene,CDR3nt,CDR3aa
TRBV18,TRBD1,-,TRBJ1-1,TGTGCCAGCTCGCTGGGGACAGGGCGTGGAGCTTTCTTT,CASSLGTGRGAFF
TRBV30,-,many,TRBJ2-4,TGTGCCTGGGGGAGGGGGATGGGAAACATTCAGTACTTC,CAWGRGMGNIQYF
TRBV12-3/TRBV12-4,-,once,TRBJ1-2,TGTGCCAGCAGTTCCCGGGACACCGGTGGCTACACCTTC,CASSSRDTGGYTF
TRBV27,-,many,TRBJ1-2,TGTGCCAGCAGGAGCGGCAGGGCTAACTATGGCTACACCTTC,CASRSGRANYGYTF
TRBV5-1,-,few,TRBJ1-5,TGCGCCAGCAGCCCGGATGCAAATAGCAATCAGCCCCAGCATTTT,CASSPDANSNQPQHF
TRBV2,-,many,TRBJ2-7,TGTGCCAGCATGGGACTTGCCTACGAGCAGTACTTC,CASMGLAYEQYF
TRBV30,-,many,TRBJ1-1,TGTGCCTGGAGGGCTACTGGACCTGAAGCTTTCTTT,CAWRATGPEAFF
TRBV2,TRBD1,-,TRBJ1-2,TGTGCCAGCACAAAGGACAGGGGTCTGAGGACCTTC,CASTKDRGLRTF
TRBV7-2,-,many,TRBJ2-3,TGTGCCAGCAGCTTACCGGGTGCAGATACGCAGTATTTT,CASSLPGADTQYF
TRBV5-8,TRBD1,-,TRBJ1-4,TGTGCCAGCAGCTTGGCCGGACAGGTCCTATCTGCAACTAATGAAAAACTGTTTTTT,CASSLAGQVLSATNEKLFF
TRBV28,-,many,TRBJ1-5,TGTGCCAGCAGTTTGGGTCAGCCCCAGCATTTT,CASSLGQPQHF
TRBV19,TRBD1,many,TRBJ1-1,TGTGCCAGTAGTATGGGACAGTTGAACACTGAAGCTTTCTTT,CASSMGQLNTEAFF
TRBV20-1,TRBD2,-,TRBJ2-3,TGCAGTGCACAACCCGCAGGAGGTATTACTAGCGGGTTTGATACGCAGTATTTT,CSAQPAGGITSGFDTQYF
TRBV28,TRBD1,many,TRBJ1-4,TGTGCCAGCAGTTTATCGGGACAGGGGGCGTGGGAAAAACTGTTTTTT,CASSLSGQGAWEKLFF
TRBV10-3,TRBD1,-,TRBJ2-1,TGTGCCATCAGTGAGGGGACAGGGGTTCTCAATGAGCAGTTCTTC,CAISEGTGVLNEQFF
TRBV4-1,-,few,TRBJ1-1,TGCGCCAGCAGCCACCTCGGACGAAAGAACACTGAAGCTTTCTTT,CASSHLGRKNTEAFF
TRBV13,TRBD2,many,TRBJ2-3,TGTGCCAGCAGCCCACTCGGGACTAGCGGGAGTCCCCCCACAGATACGCAGTATTTT,CASSPLGTSGSPPTDTQYF
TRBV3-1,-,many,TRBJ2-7,TGTGCCAGCAGCCATTTGGAAGAGCAGTACTTC,CASSHLEEQYF
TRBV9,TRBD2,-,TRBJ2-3,TGTGCCAGCAGCGTAGGCATAACTAGCGGGAGCACAGATACGCAGTATTTT,CASSVGITSGSTDTQYF
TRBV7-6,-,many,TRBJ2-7,TGTGCCAGCAGCTTAGGGGTAGGGTCCTCCTACGAGCAGTACTTC,CASSLGVGSSYEQYF
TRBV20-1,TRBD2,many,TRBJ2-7,TGCAGTGCTAGAGTCCCCGGGACTACTTTGGAGCAGTACTTC,CSARVPGTTLEQYF
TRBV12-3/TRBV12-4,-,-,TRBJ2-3,TGTGCCAGCAGTTTACCGGGGTCAGATACGCAGTATTTT,CASSLPGSDTQYF
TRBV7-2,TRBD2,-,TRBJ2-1,TGTGCCAGCAGCTTAGCGACTAGCGGGAGTATCCATGAGCAGTTCTTC,CASSLATSGSIHEQFF
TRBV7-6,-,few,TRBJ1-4,TGTGCCAGCAGCGCACGAGATGAAAAACTGTTTTTT,CASSARDEKLFF
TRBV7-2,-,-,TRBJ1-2,TGTGCCAGCAGCCCCGGGGGCAGGCGCGATGGCTACACCTTC,CASSPGGRRDGYTF
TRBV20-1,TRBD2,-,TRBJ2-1,TGCAGTGCTAGTGTTGGGGGACTAGCGGATTGGAATGAGCAGTTCTTC,CSASVGGLADWNEQFF
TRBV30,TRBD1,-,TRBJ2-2,TGTGCCTGGAGTATCTCCCGGACAGGGGGCTTGGCCGGGGAGCTGTTTTTT,CAWSISRTGGLAGELFF
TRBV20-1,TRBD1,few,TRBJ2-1,TGCAGTGCTAGAGATCTCGGGACAGGTAAAAATGAGCAGTTCTTC,CSARDLGTGKNEQFF
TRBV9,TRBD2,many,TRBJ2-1,TGTGCCAGCAGCAACAGCGGGATCTCCTACAATGAGCAGTTCTTC,CASSNSGISYNEQFF
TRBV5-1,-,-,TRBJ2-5,TGCGCCAGTTCCCCAGGCCCTGTGGAAGAGACCCAGTACTTC,CASSPGPVEETQYF
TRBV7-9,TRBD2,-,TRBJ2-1,TGTGCCAGCAGCTTAACCTCCCCTAGCGGGAGGCGGGATGAGCAGTTCTTC,CASSLTSPSGRRDEQFF
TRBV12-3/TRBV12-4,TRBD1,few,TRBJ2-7,TGTGCCAGCAGTATTACAGGGGGCTACGAGCAGTACTTC,CASSITGGYEQYF
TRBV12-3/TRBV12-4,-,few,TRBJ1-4,TGTGCCAGCAGAGATCAGGGGCTTTTAGATGAAAAACTGTTTTTT,CASRDQGLLDEKLFF
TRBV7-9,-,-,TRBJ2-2,TGTGCCAGCAGCGTAACTAGCGGGGAGCTGTTTTTT,CASSVTSGELFF
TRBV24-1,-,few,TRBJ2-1,TGTGCCACCGGGGGCCGGGACAATGAGCAGTTCTTC,CATGGRDNEQFF
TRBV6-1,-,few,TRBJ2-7,TGTGCCAGCAGTGTTTGGCGAAATAACGAGCAGTACTTC,CASSVWRNNEQYF
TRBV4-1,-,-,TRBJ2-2,TGCGCCAGCAGCCAAAACACGAACACCGGGGAGCTGTTTTTT,CASSQNTNTGELFF
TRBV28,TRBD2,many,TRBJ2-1,TGTGCCAGCAGTTCCTATCAACCTGGACTAGCGGGAGTGTCCTACAATGAGCAGTTCTTC,CASSSYQPGLAGVSYNEQFF
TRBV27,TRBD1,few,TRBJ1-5,TGTGCCAGCAGTTTATCTCCGACAGGGGGACAGCCCCAGCATTTT,CASSLSPTGGQPQHF
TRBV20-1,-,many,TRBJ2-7,TGCAGGGGGAACTCCTACGAGCAGTACTTC,CRGNSYEQYF
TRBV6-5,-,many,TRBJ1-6,TGTGCCAGCAGTTACTCGATTCAGGGAAGGAGTAATTCACCCCTCCACTTT,CASSYSIQGRSNSPLHF